Following are 9 T cell receptor beta chains from one sample sequenced in a study of cytomegalovirus exposure and HLA in healthy donors. It was with 60 Vbeta and 13 Jbeta primers that the PCR ran. Sequencing was performed with immunoSEQ multiplex PCR; in TCRdb, only in-frame clones are kept and a portion is missing. This table holds 200,000 or so clones, roughly 80% found once. The sequencing input was PBMCs. These receptors originate from a woman aged 30 to 39 in good health and CMV-seropositive.

The rearrangement links TRBV5-6 to TRBJ2-1; TRBD2 might be the D (6 bases). CDR1 and CDR2 (germline): SGHDT, YYEEEE. The V gene lost 4 bases and the J gene lost 5 bases, with 19 bases spanning the gap. The CDR3 covers 16 residues. The CDR3 coding sequence is TGTGCCAGCAGCCCAACCCCCGGGAGATGGGACAATGAGCAGTTCTTC. Protein sequence: CASSPTPGRWDNEQFF. The full variable domain, with the rest looked up from reference TRBV5-6 and TRBJ2-1, is DAGVTQSPTHLIKTRGQQVTLRCSPKSGHDTVSWYQQALGQGPQFIFQYYEEEERQRGNFPDRFSGHQFPNYSSELNVNALLLGDSALYLCASSPTPGRWDNEQFFGPGTRLTVL.

This clone has more than one count but fewer than ten. This rearrangement joins TRBV7-9 to TRBJ1-5; D possibly corresponds to TRBD1 (6 bases). V dropped 3 bases and J dropped 4 bases, with 7 bases sitting between them. This CDR3 comprises 13 residues. Germline lookup yields CDR1 SEHNR and CDR2 FQNEAQ (reference sequence). In DNA, the CDR3 is TGTGCCAGCAGCTTGACAGGAAATCAGCCCCAGCATTTT. Protein sequence: CASSLTGNQPQHF.

The chain combines TRBV4-3 with TRBJ2-5, with 8 bases lining up with TRBD1. V was clipped by 0 bases and J by 7 bases; unmatched bases: 4. This CDR3 region has 14 residues. Per germline, CDR1 LGHNA and CDR2 YSLEER. The CDR3 is CASSQDQGAGTQYF. The CDR3 region has the DNA TGCGCCAGCAGCCAAGATCAGGGGGCTGGGACCCAGTACTTC.

The V call is TRBV11-2, the J call TRBJ1-2; 9 positions match TRBD1. This CDR3 comprises 16 residues. Losses at the gene ends were 0 bases for V and 4 bases for J; bases not matched to a gene: 6. Germline V CDR1 and CDR2: SGHAT, FQNNGV. CDR3 bases: TGTGCCAGCAGCTTAGAAGGGACAGGGACGAGCTATGGCTACACCTTC. This translates into CASSLEGTGTSYGYTF. The whole variable domain, filled in from reference TRBV11-2 and TRBJ1-2, reads EAGVAQSPRYKIIEKRQSVAFWCNPISGHATLYWYQQILGQGPKLLIQFQNNGVVDDSQLPKDRFSAERLKGVDSTLKIQPAKLEDSAVYLCASSLEGTGTSYGYTFGSGTRLTVV.

The chain couples TRBV7-2 to TRBJ1-1; D might be TRBD1 (6 bases). Germline loops: CDR1 SGHTA, CDR2 FQGNSA. Trimming left V 0 bases short and J 5 bases short, with 13 bases between. The CDR3 sequence is 15 residues long. The CDR3, as DNA: TGTGCCAGCAGCTTAGCGGGAACAGGGTTTACTGAAGCTTTCTTT. Amino acid sequence: CASSLAGTGFTEAFF. Full variable domain (outside the CDR3, taken from reference TRBV7-2 and TRBJ1-1): GAGVSQSPSNKVTEKGKDVELRCDPISGHTALYWYRQSLGQGLEFLIYFQGNSAPDKSGLPSDRFSAERTGGSVSTLTIQRTQQEDSAVYLCASSLAGTGFTEAFFGQGTRLTVV.

V gene TRBV2 combines with J gene TRBJ2-7; the D gene is possibly TRBD2 (5 bases). Germline V gene data show CDR1 as SNHLY and CDR2 as FYNNEI. V lost 3 bases and J 4 bases, leaving 16 bases between the germline ends. This CDR3 has 15 amino acids. The CDR3, as DNA: TGTGCCAGCAGTGAGATGGCGGGCCTGGGGTACGAGCAGTACTTC. Protein: CASSEMAGLGYEQYF.

This chain uses TRBV5-6 with TRBJ2-7; 10 bases map to TRBD2. Per germline, CDR1 SGHDT and CDR2 YYEEEE. J gave up 4 bases and V 4 bases, and 11 bases lay outside the gene matches. The CDR3 runs to 16 residues. CDR3 loop: CASSLRLAGARYEQYF. The CDR3 DNA is TGTGCCAGCAGCCTTCGCCTAGCGGGAGCTCGGTACGAGCAGTACTTC. Full variable domain (remainder filled in from reference TRBV5-6 and TRBJ2-7): DAGVTQSPTHLIKTRGQQVTLRCSPKSGHDTVSWYQQALGQGPQFIFQYYEEEERQRGNFPDRFSGHQFPNYSSELNVNALLLGDSALYLCASSLRLAGARYEQYFGPGTRLTVT.

J is TRBJ1-6 and V is TRBV27; TRBD1 might be the D (5 bases). Germline-derived CDR1 and CDR2 are MNHEY and SMNVEV (reference sequence). The CDR3 totals 23 residues. Trimming pared 6 bases from V and 0 bases from J, leaving 33 bases between. The chain's CDR3 is CASRTYRDYDILVKGSYNSPLHF. In DNA form, the CDR3 reads TGTGCCAGCAGAACTTACCGGGACTACGATATTTTAGTTAAAGGCTCCTATAATTCACCCCTCCACTTT.

This chain connects TRBV10-1 to TRBJ1-1, with TRBD1 identical over 7 bases. CDR3 length equals 13 residues. The V gene end was trimmed by 5 bases and the J gene end by 7 bases; junction bases not matched to a gene: 7. The V gene's germline CDR1 is WNHNN and CDR2 SYGVQD (reference sequence). The CDR3, as DNA: TGCGCCAGCAGTCTACGACGACAGGGTGAAGCTTTCTTT. Translation: CASSLRRQGEAFF.